Listed below are T cell receptor beta chains from one sample, sequenced in a study of cytomegalovirus exposure and HLA in healthy donors. Assay: immunoSEQ multiplex PCR; the TCRdb copy retains only in-frame clones and omits some. In the table there are 160,000 or so clones, around 86% of which are singletons. Sequenced: PBMCs. The receptors derive from a man aged 45 to 65 in good health and CMV-seropositive. Both conserved end residues are part of each CDR3. Each record gives: V gene, J gene, CDR3 protein.

v_gene: TRBV5-1
j_gene: TRBJ1-1
CDR3aa: CASRRQENTEAFF

v_gene: TRBV11-2
j_gene: TRBJ2-1
CDR3aa: CASGLVAGGFSSYNEQFF

v_gene: TRBV13
j_gene: TRBJ2-1
CDR3aa: CASIDQGDSYNEQFF

v_gene: TRBV6-5
j_gene: TRBJ1-1
CDR3aa: CASSYSTHRGNTEAFF

v_gene: TRBV27
j_gene: TRBJ2-7
CDR3aa: CASSLSSDSFYEQYF

v_gene: TRBV4-1
j_gene: TRBJ1-4
CDR3aa: CASSQGWTGGEKLFF

v_gene: TRBV18
j_gene: TRBJ2-5
CDR3aa: CASSPGPMAGGQYF

v_gene: TRBV27
j_gene: TRBJ2-7
CDR3aa: CASSSGLANYYEQYF

v_gene: TRBV5-1
j_gene: TRBJ2-2
CDR3aa: CASSLVTSGGVRRGTGELFF

v_gene: TRBV7-3
j_gene: TRBJ2-2
CDR3aa: CASSLGLANTGELFF

v_gene: TRBV11-3
j_gene: TRBJ2-1
CDR3aa: CASSLAGTSGGLDNEQFF

v_gene: TRBV2
j_gene: TRBJ1-2
CDR3aa: CASGRGFGFGYTF

v_gene: TRBV28
j_gene: TRBJ2-3
CDR3aa: CASSLETGGGTDTQYF

v_gene: TRBV11-3
j_gene: TRBJ1-5
CDR3aa: CASREFEPQHF

v_gene: TRBV27
j_gene: TRBJ1-4
CDR3aa: CASSPGTSKLFF

v_gene: TRBV5-1
j_gene: TRBJ1-5
CDR3aa: CASSLSGPYSNQPQHF

v_gene: TRBV7-6
j_gene: TRBJ1-2
CDR3aa: CASSPTTSGNYGYTF

v_gene: TRBV28
j_gene: TRBJ2-1
CDR3aa: CASSATTGSHNEQFF

v_gene: TRBV27
j_gene: TRBJ2-7
CDR3aa: CASSFYQGAREQYF

v_gene: TRBV14
j_gene: TRBJ1-2
CDR3aa: CASSQGFGQNYGYTF

v_gene: TRBV7-2
j_gene: TRBJ2-7
CDR3aa: CASSSQGGYEQYF

v_gene: TRBV5-4
j_gene: TRBJ1-2
CDR3aa: CASSLVSTDGYTF

v_gene: TRBV27
j_gene: TRBJ1-2
CDR3aa: CASSPRTGFYYGYTF

v_gene: TRBV5-4
j_gene: TRBJ1-2
CDR3aa: CASSSPTDRADGYTF

v_gene: TRBV9
j_gene: TRBJ2-3
CDR3aa: CASSVGQGTSRDTQYF

v_gene: TRBV2
j_gene: TRBJ2-1
CDR3aa: CASCPEFTYNEQFF